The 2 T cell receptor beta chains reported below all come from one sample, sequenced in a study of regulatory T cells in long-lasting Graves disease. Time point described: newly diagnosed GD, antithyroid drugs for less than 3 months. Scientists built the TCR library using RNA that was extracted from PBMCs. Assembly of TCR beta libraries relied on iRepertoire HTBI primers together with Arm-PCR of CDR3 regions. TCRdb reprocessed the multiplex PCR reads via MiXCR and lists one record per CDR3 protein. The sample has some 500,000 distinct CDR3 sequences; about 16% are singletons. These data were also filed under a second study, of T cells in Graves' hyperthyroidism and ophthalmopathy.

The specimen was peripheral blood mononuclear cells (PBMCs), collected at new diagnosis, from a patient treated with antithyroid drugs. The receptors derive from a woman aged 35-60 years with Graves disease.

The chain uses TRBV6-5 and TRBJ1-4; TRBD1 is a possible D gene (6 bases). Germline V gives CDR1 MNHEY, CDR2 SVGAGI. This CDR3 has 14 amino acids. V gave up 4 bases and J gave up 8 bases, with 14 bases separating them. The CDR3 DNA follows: TGTGCCAGCAGTTCACGGACAGCGGGAGAAAAACTGTTTTTT. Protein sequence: CASSSRTAGEKLFF.

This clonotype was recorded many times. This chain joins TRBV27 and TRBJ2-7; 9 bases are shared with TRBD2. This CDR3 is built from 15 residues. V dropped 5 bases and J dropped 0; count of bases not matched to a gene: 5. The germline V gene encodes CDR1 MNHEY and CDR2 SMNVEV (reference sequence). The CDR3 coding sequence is TGTGCCAGCAGTCGGCTAGCGGGGAGCTCCTACGAGCAGTACTTC. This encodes CASSRLAGSSYEQYF.